Below are 24 T cell receptor beta chains sequenced from a single sample in a study of response to subunit inactivated influenza vaccine. TCRdb analysed the RT-PCR reads with MiXCR anew, one entry per CDR3 protein. Among more than 450,000 distinct CDR3 sequences listed, 12% were seen once. The sequences come from PBMCs from blood, collected on the day of vaccination. These receptors originate from a man aged 50 to 60 who received an inactivated influenza vaccine.

The chain is built from TRBV6-5 and TRBJ2-5; weak D call: TRBD1 (5 bases). The length of the CDR3 is 15 residues. Trimming stripped 0 bases from V and 3 bases from J, with 11 bases between. Per the germline V gene, CDR1 is MNHEY and CDR2 is SVGAGI. The DNA for the CDR3 is TGTGCCAGCAGTTACTCGGGCAGGGTTGAAGAGACCCAGTACTTC. The encoded protein is CASSYSGRVEETQYF.

The V gene is TRBV20-1, the J gene TRBJ1-1; a weak D match, TRBD1 (5 bases). This CDR3 is 15 amino acids long. V was shortened by 3 bases and J by 1 base, with 15 bases between the two germline ends. CDR1 is DFQATT and CDR2 is SNEGSKA in the germline V gene (reference sequence). CDR3 amino acids: CSASGSAGTNTEAFF. The CDR3 DNA reads as TGCAGTGCTAGTGGCTCGGCAGGGACGAACACTGAAGCTTTCTTT.

The chain joins TRBV24-1 to TRBJ2-3; 7 bases map to TRBD2. Germline CDR1 reads KGHDR; CDR2 reads SFDVKD. Trimming removed 2 bases from V and 0 bases from J; junction bases left unmatched: 7. This CDR3 is 17 amino acids long. CDR3 residues: CATSDSGSGASTDTQYF. The CDR3 DNA reads as TGTGCCACCAGTGATTCGGGGAGCGGGGCCAGCACAGATACGCAGTATTTT.

This clonotype came up a few times. The V gene is TRBV5-5, the J gene TRBJ1-1; the D gene is possibly TRBD1 (6 bases). This CDR3 spans 12 amino acids. Germline-derived CDR1 and CDR2 are SGHKS and YYEKEE (reference sequence). With 4 bases removed from V and 7 bases from J, the gap between germline ends came to 11 bases. In DNA, the CDR3 is TGTGCCAGCAGCACGACAGGAGATGAAGCTTTCTTT. It yields the protein CASSTTGDEAFF.

This clonotype was counted many times. The chain has TRBV4-1 and TRBJ1-2; 7 nucleotides agree with TRBD1. This CDR3 has 12 residues. Germline CDR1 is MGHRA and CDR2 is YSYEKL. With 8 bases clipped from V and 0 bases from J, the junction kept 0 bases outside the gene matches. CDR3 residues: CASGTANYGYTF. The CDR3 DNA reads TGCGCCAGCGGGACAGCTAACTATGGCTACACCTTC.

A few counts support this clonotype. The chain has TRBV20-1 and TRBJ2-3; the match to TRBD2 covers 10 bases. Germline CDR1 is DFQATT and CDR2 is SNEGSKA (reference sequence). The ends lost 5 bases at V and 4 bases at J; junction bases unmatched: 9. This CDR3 is 15 amino acids long. For the CDR3, the DNA is TGCAGTGCTGTCCCGGGACTAGCGATGGCAGATACGCAGTATTTT. This translates into CSAVPGLAMADTQYF.

This rearrangement joins TRBV6-2 or TRBV6-3 to TRBJ2-3; D might be TRBD1 (6 bases). The germline gives CDR1 MNHEY, CDR2 SVGEGT. This CDR3 has 14 residues. Trimming pared 2 bases from V and 5 bases from J, leaving 11 bases between. The CDR3 is CASSYRGRRDTQYF. The CDR3 region has the DNA TGTGCCAGCAGTTACAGGGGGAGAAGAGATACGCAGTATTTT.

This clonotype was seen a handful of times. The chain uses TRBV10-3 and TRBJ1-2; D gene uncertain. This CDR3 is 11 amino acids long. V dropped 6 bases and J dropped 4 bases, with 6 bases sitting between them. From germline, CDR1 is ENHRY and CDR2 SYGVKD. CDR3 sequence: CAIRAGYGYTF. Written as DNA, the CDR3 is TGTGCCATCAGGGCCGGCTATGGCTACACCTTC.

This clonotype has ten or more counts. The chain carries TRBV6-2 or TRBV6-3 and TRBJ2-1; D not resolved. Trimming took 5 bases from V and 7 from J, leaving 12 bases between them. This CDR3 has 13 amino acids. The germline V gene has CDR1 MNHEY and CDR2 SVGEGT. The CDR3 spells CASSLQFRNEQFF. The CDR3 coding sequence is TGTGCCAGCAGTCTCCAATTCCGGAATGAGCAGTTCTTC.

This clonotype has ten or more counts. The chain recombines TRBV4-3 with TRBJ2-1; 8 nucleotides line up with TRBD1. Trimming took 0 bases from V and 6 from J; bases not matched to a gene: 7. Germline values: CDR1 LGHNA, CDR2 YSLEER. The CDR3 contains 16 residues. CDR3 sequence (DNA): TGCGCCAGCAGCCAAGATCGGACAGGGTTTCTCAATGAGCAGTTCTTC. Its translation: CASSQDRTGFLNEQFF.

This clonotype came up many times. The gene calls are TRBV11-3 and TRBJ2-1; D unclear. Looked up from germline, CDR1 is SGHNT and CDR2 is YENEEA. CDR3 length: 14 residues. V lost 5 bases to trimming and J lost 4 bases, with 12 bases between them. This CDR3 reads CASSPPGLYNEQFF. The CDR3 nucleotides are TGTGCCAGCAGCCCTCCGGGCCTTTACAATGAGCAGTTCTTC.

This clonotype occurred a few times. The V and J genes are TRBV28 and TRBJ2-7; D unclear. Germline V gene sequence: CDR1 MDHEN, CDR2 SYDVKM. This CDR3 has 11 amino acids. V lost 8 bases, J lost 3 bases, and 8 bases lay in between. CDR3 bases: TGTGCCAGCCGACACTTCTACGAGCAGTACTTC. It encodes CASRHFYEQYF. The full variable domain, with the rest looked up from reference TRBV28 and TRBJ2-7, is DVKVTQSSRYLVKRTGEKVFLECVQDMDHENMFWYRQDPGLGLRLIYFSYDVKMKEKGDIPEGYSVSREKKERFSLILESASTNQTSMYLCASRHFYEQYFGPGTRLTVT.

The V gene is TRBV18, the J gene TRBJ1-4, with TRBD1 matching over 7 bases. V was pared by 3 bases and J by 4 bases, with 8 bases of the junction left unmatched. Germline lookup yields CDR1 KGHSH and CDR2 LQKENI. CDR3 length equals 16 residues. The DNA for the CDR3 is TGTGCCAGCTCACCTACCCTACAGGGGCGTAATGAAAAACTGTTTTTT. This translates into CASSPTLQGRNEKLFF.

This rearrangement joins TRBV4-2 to TRBJ1-1; 8 bases are a match to TRBD1. CDR1 LGHNA and CDR2 YNFKEQ come from the germline V gene. V was clipped by 0 bases and J by 8 bases; unmatched bases: 5. The CDR3 totals 14 residues. This chain's CDR3 is CASSQDRRDREAFF. The CDR3 DNA reads TGTGCCAGCAGCCAAGATAGACGGGACAGGGAAGCTTTCTTT.

This clonotype showed up many times. The chain is built from TRBV20-1 and TRBJ2-7, with D unresolved. V shed 6 bases and J shed 0 bases, with 12 bases lying between them. This CDR3 is built from 13 residues. From germline, CDR1 is DFQATT and CDR2 SNEGSKA (reference sequence). CDR3 sequence reads: CSATMRSSYEQYF. The CDR3 coding sequence is TGCAGTGCCACGATGAGAAGCTCCTACGAGCAGTACTTC.

This clonotype was counted only a few times. The chain employs TRBV29-1 and TRBJ2-7; 9 positions match TRBD1. Trimming took 6 bases from V and 2 from J; bases not matched to a gene: 5. The CDR3 has 13 residues. In germline, CDR1 is SQVTM, CDR2 ANQGSEA. This CDR3 reads CSVGWTGAYEQYF. The CDR3 region has the DNA TGCAGCGTGGGATGGACAGGGGCCTACGAGCAGTACTTC.

This clonotype was counted a few times. The chain carries TRBV3-1 and TRBJ2-1, with 9 bases identical to TRBD1. Germline V gene data show CDR1 as LGHDT and CDR2 as YNNKEL (reference sequence). The V segment lost 1 base and the J segment 7 bases; nucleotides outside the gene matches: 11. CDR3 size: 17 residues. The chain's CDR3 is CASSQVPGNRGLNEQFF. DNA of the CDR3: TGTGCCAGCAGCCAAGTCCCAGGGAACAGGGGGCTTAATGAGCAGTTCTTC.

This clonotype showed up just a few times. The chain uses TRBV5-1 and TRBJ2-1, with unresolved D. The CDR3 is made up of 13 amino acids. Germline lookup yields CDR1 SGHRS and CDR2 YFSETQ. V was shortened by 4 bases and J by 6 bases, with 11 bases between the two germline ends. The CDR3 sequence: CASSPESFNEQFF. The CDR3 DNA reads TGCGCCAGCAGCCCAGAAAGTTTCAATGAGCAGTTCTTC. Full variable domain (outside the CDR3, taken from reference TRBV5-1 and TRBJ2-1): KAGVTQTPRYLIKTRGQQVTLSCSPISGHRSVSWYQQTPGQGLQFLFEYFSETQRNKGNFPGRFSGRQFSNSRSEMNVSTLELGDSALYLCASSPESFNEQFFGPGTRLTVL.

This clonotype was detected only a few times. CDR3 in amino acids: CASSFLHEQYF. The DNA of the CDR3 is TGTGCCAGCAGCTTTTTACACGAGCAGTACTTC. This chain links TRBV11-2 with TRBJ2-7, with unresolved D. This CDR3 is built from 11 residues. V lost 3 bases, J lost 5 bases, and 5 bases lay in between. From germline, CDR1 is SGHAT and CDR2 FQNNGV.

The gene calls are TRBV7-9 and TRBJ2-5; possibly TRBD2 for D (6 bases). This CDR3 is built from 14 residues. V was shortened by 2 bases and J by 4 bases, with 11 bases between the two germline ends. Germline V gene lookup returns CDR1 SEHNR and CDR2 FQNEAQ (reference sequence). This CDR3 reads CASSLLAGIETQYF. The CDR3 region has the DNA TGTGCCAGCAGCTTACTGGCGGGGATAGAGACCCAGTACTTC. The whole variable domain, filled in from reference TRBV7-9 and TRBJ2-5, reads DTGVSQNPRHKITKRGQNVTFRCDPISEHNRLYWYRQTLGQGPEFLTYFQNEAQLEKSRLLSDRFSAERPKGSFSTLEIQRTEQGDSAMYLCASSLLAGIETQYFGPGTRLLVL.

This clonotype has at least ten counts. The chain is built from TRBV12-3 or TRBV12-4 and TRBJ2-1, with TRBD1 identical over 10 bases. The CDR3 length is 15 residues. The V and J ends lost 4 bases and 7 bases, in that order; junction bases with no gene match: 7. The CDR3 loop is CASSSWRTGGNEQFF. CDR3 coding DNA: TGTGCCAGCAGTTCTTGGCGGACAGGGGGAAATGAGCAGTTCTTC.

This clonotype was counted only a few times. This rearrangement joins TRBV7-2 to TRBJ1-2; D remains ambiguous. This CDR3 comprises 12 residues. Germline values: CDR1 SGHTA, CDR2 FQGNSA. V shed 3 bases and J shed 5 bases, with 7 bases lying between them. The CDR3 nucleotides read TGTGCCAGCAGCTTTTTACTATATGGCTACACCTTC. Its translation: CASSFLLYGYTF.

The genes are TRBV24-1 and TRBJ2-1, with TRBD1 matching 10 bases. The germline CDR1 and CDR2 sequences are KGHDR and SFDVKD. Trimming removed 4 bases from V and 2 bases from J; junction bases left unmatched: 4. This CDR3 region has 16 residues. CDR3 sequence reads: CATSDHGTGAYNEQFF. The DNA for the CDR3 is TGTGCCACCAGTGACCACGGGACAGGGGCCTACAATGAGCAGTTCTTC.

The genes are TRBV9 and TRBJ2-1, with 16 bases lining up with TRBD2. Trimming took 4 bases from V and 10 from J; bases not matched to a gene: 17. Germline V lookup: CDR1 SGDLS, CDR2 YYNGEE. The CDR3 sequence is 19 residues long. CDR3 sequence reads: CASSPPGTGLAGGPREQFF. In nucleotides, the CDR3 is TGTGCCAGCAGCCCTCCCGGGACGGGACTAGCGGGAGGGCCTAGAGAGCAGTTCTTC.